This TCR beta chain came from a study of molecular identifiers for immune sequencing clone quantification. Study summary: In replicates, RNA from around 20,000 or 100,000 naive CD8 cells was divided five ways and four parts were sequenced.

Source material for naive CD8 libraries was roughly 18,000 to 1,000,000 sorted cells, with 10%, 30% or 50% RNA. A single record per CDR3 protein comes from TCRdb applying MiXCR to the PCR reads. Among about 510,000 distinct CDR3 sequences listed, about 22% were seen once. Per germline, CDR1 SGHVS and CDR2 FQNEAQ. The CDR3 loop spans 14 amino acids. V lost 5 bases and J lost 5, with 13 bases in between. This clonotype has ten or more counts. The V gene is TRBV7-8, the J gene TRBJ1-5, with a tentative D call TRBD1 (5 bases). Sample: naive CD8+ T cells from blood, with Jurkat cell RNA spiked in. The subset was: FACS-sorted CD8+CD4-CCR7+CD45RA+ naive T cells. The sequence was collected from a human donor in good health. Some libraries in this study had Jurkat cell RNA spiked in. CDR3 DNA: TGTGCCAGCAGCCCAACCGGGGGTGATCAGCCCCAGCATTTT. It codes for CASSPTGGDQPQHF. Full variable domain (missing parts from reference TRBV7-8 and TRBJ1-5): GAGVSQSPRYKVAKRGQDVALRCDPISGHVSLFWYQQALGQGPEFLTYFQNEAQLDKSGLPSDRFFAERPEGSVSTLKIQRTQQEDSAVYLCASSPTGGDQPQHFGDGTRLSIL.